The 30 T cell receptor beta chains in this list originate from one sample, sequenced in a study of shared T cell receptors in the human thymus. Data came from immunoSEQ multiplex PCR; TCRdb stores just in-frame clones and leaves some out. This table has some 760,000 clones, around 85% appearing once. The sample was also linked to a second study, of human thymus T cells.

Sequenced sample: thymocytes. The receptors were gathered from a girl in the first two years of life with a congenital heart defect.

This clone was seen once. The rearrangement joins TRBV27 to TRBJ1-6, with D possibly matching TRBD1 (5 bases). Germline assignment: CDR1 MNHEY and CDR2 SMNVEV (reference sequence). V lost 7 bases, J lost 5 bases, and 15 bases lay in between. CDR3 length: 15 residues. Here the CDR3 reads CASTERGTNNSPLHF. The CDR3 coding sequence is TGTGCCAGCACAGAAAGGGGAACTAATAATTCACCCCTCCACTTT.

J is TRBJ1-3 and V is TRBV14; D uncertain. Trimming stripped 2 bases from V and 0 bases from J, with 14 bases between. The CDR3 length is 17 residues. The germline gives CDR1 SGHDN, CDR2 FVKESK. The CDR3 reads CASSQSGRANSGNTIYF. Here the CDR3 DNA reads TGTGCCAGCAGCCAATCGGGGAGAGCCAACTCTGGAAACACCATATATTTT.

V is TRBV4-3 and J is TRBJ1-5; TRBD1 agrees at 9 bases. The CDR3 length is 19 residues. Germline V lookup: CDR1 LGHNA, CDR2 YSLEER. The J segment lost 0 bases and the V segment lost 3 bases, leaving 12 bases of the junction unmatched. DNA for the CDR3: TGCGCCAGCAGCCAGGTTTACGAGGACAGGGGAGATAGCAATCAGCCCCAGCATTTT. Its protein is CASSQVYEDRGDSNQPQHF.

V is TRBV19 and J is TRBJ1-5; D possibly corresponds to TRBD1 (5 bases). This CDR3 has 13 amino acids. V lost 8 bases and J lost 5, with 13 bases in between. In germline, CDR1 is LNHDA, CDR2 SQIVND (reference sequence). The CDR3 nucleotides are TGTGCCAGTCGAAGACAGTATCATCAGCCCCAGCATTTT. Translated: CASRRQYHQPQHF.

The V gene is TRBV18, the J gene TRBJ1-4; TRBD1 agrees at 7 bases. The V gene's germline CDR1 is KGHSH and CDR2 LQKENI. This CDR3 has 13 residues. The J segment lost 4 bases and the V segment lost 8 bases, leaving 4 bases of the junction unmatched. The chain's CDR3 is CASTGQLNEKLFF. The CDR3 DNA reads as TGTGCCAGCACGGGACAGCTTAATGAAAAACTGTTTTTT.

The chain carries TRBV5-6 and TRBJ2-7, with 9 nucleotides matching TRBD1. Germline CDR1 and CDR2: SGHDT and YYEEEE. The CDR3 extends over 16 amino acids. V lost 4 bases and J lost 5; bases outside the gene matches: 13. The CDR3 coding sequence is TGTGCCAGCAGCCGGAAACCGGGACAGGGAGGTAACGAGCAGTACTTC. Protein: CASSRKPGQGGNEQYF.

The chain has TRBV7-2 and TRBJ2-7; D not resolved. V was clipped by 0 bases and J by 6 bases, with 9 bases between them. Germline V gene lookup returns CDR1 SGHTA and CDR2 FQGNSA. CDR3 length equals 13 residues. The CDR3 is CASSLAQSCEQYF. For the CDR3, the DNA is TGTGCCAGCAGCTTAGCACAGTCTTGCGAGCAGTACTTC. The full variable domain, rest sourced from reference TRBV7-2 and TRBJ2-7, is GAGVSQSPSNKVTEKGKDVELRCDPISGHTALYWYRQSLGQGLEFLIYFQGNSAPDKSGLPSDRFSAERTGGSVSTLTIQRTQQEDSAVYLCASSLAQSCEQYFGPGTRLTVT.

V and J are TRBV5-8 and TRBJ1-5; D gene unclear. CDR3 size: 15 residues. Germline V CDR1 and CDR2: SGHTS, YDEGEE. V was pared by 0 bases and J by 1 base, with 8 bases between. This CDR3 is CASSLGRGSNQPQHF. Here the CDR3 DNA reads TGTGCCAGCAGCTTGGGGCGAGGAAGCAATCAGCCCCAGCATTTT. The full variable domain, completed using reference TRBV5-8 and TRBJ1-5, is EAGVTQSPTHLIKTRGQQATLRCSPISGHTSVYWYQQALGLGLQFLLWYDEGEERNRGNFPPRFSGRQFPNYSSELNVNALELEDSALYLCASSLGRGSNQPQHFGDGTRLSIL.

The chain joins TRBV28 to TRBJ2-6, with 10 bases lining up with TRBD1. V trimming: 5 bases; J trimming: 2 bases; junction bases outside the gene matches: 6. This CDR3 contains 17 residues. CDR1 is MDHEN and CDR2 is SYDVKM in the germline V gene. CDR3 DNA: TGTGCCAGCAGTCGCCTGGGACAGGGGACTGGGGCCAACGTCCTGACTTTC. Protein sequence: CASSRLGQGTGANVLTF.

The chain is built from TRBV5-6 and TRBJ2-3; tentatively, D is TRBD2 (6 bases). This CDR3 contains 14 residues. V lost 2 bases and J lost 6, with 13 bases in between. In germline, CDR1 is SGHDT, CDR2 YYEEEE. The CDR3 region is CASSFGGFADTQYF. In DNA form, the CDR3 reads TGTGCCAGCAGCTTTGGAGGGTTCGCGGATACGCAGTATTTT.

The chain links TRBV11-2 to TRBJ1-4; D is undetermined. The CDR3 has 16 amino acids. Per the germline V gene, CDR1 is SGHAT and CDR2 is FQNNGV. The V end lost 1 base, the J end lost 5 bases, and 14 bases lay between the germline ends. This CDR3 reads CASSLGRGRFNEKLFF. CDR3 coding DNA: TGTGCCAGCAGCTTAGGTAGAGGTCGCTTCAATGAAAAACTGTTTTTT.

V gene TRBV6-1 combines with J gene TRBJ2-3; tentative D call: TRBD1 (5 bases). V was pared by 4 bases and J by 2 bases, with 13 bases between. Germline-derived CDR1 and CDR2 are MNHNS and SASEGT. CDR3 length equals 15 residues. The CDR3 nucleotides are TGTGCCAGCAGTGGGACACGTTGTCCCACAGATACGCAGTATTTT. Amino acids: CASSGTRCPTDTQYF.

The chain joins TRBV28 to TRBJ1-4; tentative D call: TRBD1 (6 bases). Trimming took 5 bases from V and 7 from J, leaving 17 bases between them. Per the germline V gene, CDR1 is MDHEN and CDR2 is SYDVKM. The CDR3 is 15 amino acids. CDR3 coding DNA: TGTGCCAGCAGTCCCACCAGGGGTGAGGGTGAAAAACTGTTTTTT. This translates into CASSPTRGEGEKLFF.

The gene calls are TRBV7-4 and TRBJ1-2; 9 nucleotides match TRBD1. Germline V CDR1 and CDR2: SGHVT, SQSDAQ. This CDR3 has 16 amino acids. J was trimmed by 8 bases and V by 1 base; bases with no gene match: 11. CDR3 DNA: TGTGCCAGCAGCTTAGAGGATTCCGGGACAGGGTCGGGCTACACCTTC. As protein: CASSLEDSGTGSGYTF.

The chain is built from TRBV29-1 and TRBJ1-1; the match to TRBD1 covers 9 bases. The CDR3 covers 16 residues. J lost 2 bases, V lost 5 bases, and 12 bases had no gene match. Germline V CDR1 and CDR2: SQVTM, ANQGSEA. The CDR3 DNA reads TGCAGCGTTCACGTGTCAAACAGGGGGCGAAACACTGAAGCTTTCTTT. Translated: CSVHVSNRGRNTEAFF.

This chain connects TRBV14 to TRBJ1-4; no clear D. The CDR3 is 11 amino acids. The V end lost 1 base, the J end lost 13 bases, and 7 bases lay between the germline ends. Germline V gene sequence: CDR1 SGHDN, CDR2 FVKESK. CDR3 DNA sequence: TGTGCCAGCAGCCAAGGCAGAGGACTGTTTTTT. This translates into CASSQGRGLFF.

With respect to this clone: This sample also contains other DNA sequences that code for the same CDR3. The rearrangement joins TRBV28 to TRBJ2-7; a weak D match, TRBD1 (6 bases). Germline V gene data show CDR1 as MDHEN and CDR2 as SYDVKM. The CDR3 loop spans 14 amino acids. V lost 4 bases and J lost 1, with 11 bases in between. The CDR3 bases are TGTGCCAGCAGTTCCCCTGGACAGTCCTACGAGCAGTACTTC. It codes for CASSSPGQSYEQYF.

The rearrangement joins TRBV25-1 to TRBJ2-1, with D unclear. This CDR3 is built from 13 residues. V lost 6 bases, J lost 8 bases, and 14 bases lay in between. Looked up from germline, CDR1 is MGHDK and CDR2 is SYGVNS. DNA for the CDR3: TGTGCCAGCAGACCCAATGTTGCGGATGAGCAGTTCTTC. Translation gives CASRPNVADEQFF.

The chain has TRBV27 and TRBJ1-6; tentatively, D is TRBD1 (6 bases). CDR1 and CDR2 (germline): MNHEY, SMNVEV (reference sequence). Trimming removed 1 base at V and 5 bases at J, with 12 bases between. CDR3 length: 16 residues. CDR3 residues: CASSLYGGANNSPLHF. CDR3 bases: TGTGCCAGCAGTTTATACGGGGGGGCCAATAATTCACCCCTCCACTTT.

V gene TRBV5-5 combines with J gene TRBJ2-7; 7 bases line up with TRBD1. The V segment lost 4 bases and the J segment 3 bases; nucleotides outside the gene matches: 16. The CDR3 extends over 17 amino acids. Germline V gives CDR1 SGHKS, CDR2 YYEKEE (reference sequence). The CDR3 DNA reads as TGTGCCAGCAGCCTTGTGGTCAGCATGACAGGGAACTACGAGCAGTACTTC. Its translation is CASSLVVSMTGNYEQYF.

This chain links TRBV10-1 with TRBJ1-1; 8 nucleotides line up with TRBD1. Trimming at V came to 6 bases and at J to 1 base, leaving 4 bases not matched to a gene. Germline CDR1 and CDR2: WNHNN and SYGVQD (reference sequence). CDR3 length: 14 amino acids. Here the CDR3 reads CASRLDRANTEAFF. The CDR3 DNA reads TGCGCCAGCAGGCTGGACAGGGCGAACACTGAAGCTTTCTTT.

J is TRBJ2-7 and V is TRBV30; D is unclear. Germline CDR1 is GTSNPN and CDR2 is SVGIG (reference sequence). V lost 0 bases, J lost 3 bases, and 9 bases lay in between. The CDR3 extends over 13 amino acids. This CDR3 reads CAWSVFLYYEQYF. The CDR3 nucleotides are TGTGCCTGGAGTGTTTTCCTCTACTACGAGCAGTACTTC.

This clone was counted between two and nine times. The genes are TRBV12-5 and TRBJ1-5, with D perhaps matching TRBD1 (6 bases). Trimming pared 2 bases from V and 5 bases from J, leaving 13 bases between. CDR1 and CDR2 from the germline V gene are LGHNT and FRNRAP. The CDR3 contains 15 residues. The CDR3 nucleotides read TGTGCTAGTGGTTTGAGGACAGAGGGCCATCAGCCCCAGCATTTT. Translated: CASGLRTEGHQPQHF.

The chain combines TRBV6-1 with TRBJ1-2; TRBD1 matches at 8 bases. The ends lost 8 bases at V and 7 bases at J; junction bases unmatched: 12. The CDR3 totals 14 residues. Germline CDR1 is MNHNS and CDR2 is SASEGT. CDR3 in DNA: TGTGCCAGCTGGAGTCCGGACAGGGAGGTTGGCTACACCTTC. It codes for CASWSPDREVGYTF.

The V call is TRBV27, the J call TRBJ2-1; TRBD2 might be the D (6 bases). The CDR3 contains 14 residues. Trimming took 5 bases from V and 4 from J, leaving 12 bases between them. Germline V gene sequence: CDR1 MNHEY, CDR2 SMNVEV (reference sequence). In nucleotides, the CDR3 is TGTGCCAGCAGTCCCCATAGCGGTTACAATGAGCAGTTCTTC. Encoded protein: CASSPHSGYNEQFF.

The chain uses TRBV15 and TRBJ2-2; D perhaps matches TRBD2 (6 bases). The CDR3 spans 19 residues. V lost 3 bases and J lost 4, with 24 bases in between. Germline values: CDR1 LNHNV, CDR2 YYDKDF (reference sequence). CDR3 amino acids: CATSSGGAYGADGTGELFF. The CDR3 DNA follows: TGTGCCACCAGCAGTGGAGGGGCCTACGGGGCAGACGGCACCGGGGAGCTGTTTTTT. The variable domain in full, with the rest retrieved from reference TRBV15 and TRBJ2-2, is DAMVIQNPRYQVTQFGKPVTLSCSQTLNHNVMYWYQQKSSQAPKLLFHYYDKDFNNEADTPDNFQSRRPNTSFCFLDIRSPGLGDTAMYLCATSSGGAYGADGTGELFFGEGSRLTVL.

In its sample, this clone was seen once. The rearrangement links TRBV27 to TRBJ2-3, with 7 bases aligning to TRBD2. This CDR3 spans 15 amino acids. Germline lookup yields CDR1 MNHEY and CDR2 SMNVEV (reference sequence). V shed 5 bases, J shed 4 bases, and the junction held 9 bases outside the gene matches. In DNA form, the CDR3 reads TGTGCCAGCAGTGACTTAAGGACTAGGCCAGATACGCAGTATTTT. It encodes CASSDLRTRPDTQYF.

The chain uses TRBV5-1 and TRBJ2-7; no clear D gene. The CDR3 has 15 amino acids. The germline gives CDR1 SGHRS, CDR2 YFSETQ. Trimming took 6 bases from V and 0 from J, leaving 16 bases between them. The CDR3, as DNA: TGCGCCAGCACCCCAGACAATGTCCTCTCCTACGAGCAGTACTTC. Its protein is CASTPDNVLSYEQYF.

The chain links TRBV4-2 to TRBJ1-4; 8 bases map to TRBD1. After removal of 5 bases from V and 4 bases from J, the junction contained 12 bases not matched to a gene. Germline-derived CDR1 and CDR2 are LGHNA and YNFKEQ. This CDR3 is 17 amino acids long. The CDR3 spells CASSSTEKDRDNEKLFF. As DNA, the CDR3 is TGTGCCAGCAGCTCAACCGAAAAGGACAGGGATAATGAAAAACTGTTTTTT.

V gene TRBV7-6 combines with J gene TRBJ2-3; TRBD2 matches 7 bases. The V and J ends lost 4 bases and 8 bases, in that order; junction bases with no gene match: 24. This CDR3 is built from 19 residues. Germline V lookup: CDR1 SGHVS, CDR2 FNYEAQ. CDR3 sequence: CASSSQHESGLPPGGTQYF. CDR3 DNA: TGTGCCAGCAGCTCCCAACACGAATCGGGACTACCTCCGGGGGGTACGCAGTATTTT.